The 24 T cell receptor beta chains given below trace back to one sample, sequenced in a study of T cell responses to AZD1222 COVID-19 vaccine (dated by TCRdb to the early 2020s). Sample time point, as interpreted from the label and publication: baseline before first vaccination. Library preparation was by the immunoSEQ multiplex PCR assay. Sourced from immuneACCESS, this table was stored by TCRdb with only in-frame sequences that have V and J called. A share of the clones is absent; for the studies checked, an unresolved V gene accounts for under half, and the remainder has no known explanation. The sample data list approximately 100,000 clones, and 87% of these were observed just once. Of the sample, about 17% falls within the top ten clones. The sequencing here drew on peripheral blood, taken on day 0 of AZD1222 vaccination. Receptors originate from an adult in good health.

The J gene is TRBJ1-1, the V gene TRBV6-5; TRBD1 agrees at 9 bases. The germline V gene encodes CDR1 MNHEY and CDR2 SVGAGI. V shed 5 bases, J shed 10 bases, and the junction held 5 bases outside the gene matches. The length of the CDR3 is 12 residues. The CDR3 here is CASSNPTGGAFF. The CDR3 DNA sequence: TGTGCCAGCAGTAATCCGACAGGGGGAGCTTTCTTT.

The chain links TRBV28 to TRBJ2-7; D is unclear. Per the germline V gene, CDR1 is MDHEN and CDR2 is SYDVKM. Deletions cut 8 bases from V and 4 bases from J, with 9 bases between. The CDR3 totals 11 residues. CDR3 sequence reads: CASGSNYEQYF. The CDR3 DNA sequence: TGTGCCAGCGGAAGCAATTACGAGCAGTACTTC. Combining the CDR3 with reference TRBV28 and TRBJ2-7 gives the whole variable domain DVKVTQSSRYLVKRTGEKVFLECVQDMDHENMFWYRQDPGLGLRLIYFSYDVKMKEKGDIPEGYSVSREKKERFSLILESASTNQTSMYLCASGSNYEQYFGPGTRLTVT.

The J gene is TRBJ2-1, the V gene TRBV11-3; no firm D call. Trimming cost V 2 bases and J 9 bases, with 11 bases left between them. Germline CDR1 and CDR2: SGHNT and YENEEA. The CDR3 is 13 amino acids. For the CDR3, the DNA is TGTGCCAGCAGCTTAAACTTCATTAGTGAGCAGTTCTTC. The encoded protein is CASSLNFISEQFF.

The chain couples TRBV14 to TRBJ2-7; possibly TRBD2 for D (5 bases). Germline CDR1 is SGHDN and CDR2 is FVKESK. CDR3 size: 13 residues. Trimming left V 4 bases short and J 3 bases short, with 10 bases between. The CDR3 is CASSRRTSYEQYF. The CDR3 nucleotides are TGTGCCAGCAGCCGCAGAACTAGCTACGAGCAGTACTTC.

The rearrangement joins TRBV19 to TRBJ1-2, with D possibly being TRBD1 (6 bases). Trimming took off 2 bases at V and 5 bases at J, with 12 bases between the two ends. Germline CDR1 is LNHDA and CDR2 is SQIVND (reference sequence). CDR3 length: 14 residues. The CDR3 loop reads CASSILQGSYGYTF. As DNA, the CDR3 is TGTGCCAGTAGTATATTACAGGGCTCATATGGCTACACCTTC.

This rearrangement joins TRBV7-9 to TRBJ2-1, with 12 positions matching TRBD2. After removal of 5 bases from V and 10 bases from J, the junction contained 9 bases not matched to a gene. There are 15 residues in the CDR3. Per germline, CDR1 SEHNR and CDR2 FQNEAQ (reference sequence). Here the CDR3 reads CASSLSSGRAGEQFF. As DNA, the CDR3 is TGTGCCAGCAGCCTCTCTAGCGGGAGGGCAGGAGAGCAGTTCTTC.

A single count supports this clone. The rearrangement uses TRBV3-1 (or the pseudogene TRBV3-2) and TRBJ1-3, with a weak D call TRBD1 (5 bases). CDR3 length equals 17 residues. Trimming left V 6 bases short and J 1 base short, with 19 bases between. CDR1 is LGHDT and CDR2 is YNNKEL in the germline V gene (reference sequence). CDR3 protein: CASSFAAGGTSGNTIYF. The CDR3 DNA follows: TGTGCCAGCAGTTTCGCGGCGGGGGGTACGTCTGGAAACACCATATATTTT.

This clone is a singleton in its sample. The chain uses TRBV10-3 and TRBJ1-5; the D gene is possibly TRBD1 (6 bases). Germline lookup yields CDR1 ENHRY and CDR2 SYGVKD. V dropped 10 bases and J dropped 7 bases, with 17 bases sitting between them. The CDR3 is made up of 13 amino acids. The DNA of the CDR3 is TGTGCCACTGTACAGGGAGATCAACAGCCCCAGCATTTT. Encoded protein: CATVQGDQQPQHF.

The chain joins TRBV5-1 to TRBJ2-2, with D maybe TRBD2 (5 bases). The CDR3 covers 15 residues. V lost 2 bases and J lost 4, with 12 bases in between. From germline, CDR1 is SGHRS and CDR2 YFSETQ. CDR3 in DNA: TGCGCCAGCAGCTTCAGCGGTCCGACCACCGGGGAGCTGTTTTTT. Translated, it gives CASSFSGPTTGELFF.

This clone has more than one count but fewer than ten. The CDR3 sequence: CASSPGTADFSYNEQFF. In DNA, the CDR3 is TGTGCCAGCAGCCCCGGGACAGCTGACTTCTCCTACAATGAGCAGTTCTTC. The chain joins TRBV5-6 to TRBJ2-1, with 7 positions matching TRBD1. The CDR3 totals 17 residues. J lost 0 bases, V lost 4 bases, and 10 bases had no gene match. Germline assignment: CDR1 SGHDT and CDR2 YYEEEE.

The rearrangement joins TRBV5-4 to TRBJ2-7, with 8 bases fitting TRBD1. The CDR3 sequence is 13 residues long. Per germline, CDR1 SGHNT and CDR2 YYREEE (reference sequence). V trimming: 5 bases; J trimming: 6 bases; junction bases outside the gene matches: 7. The CDR3 reads CASRKAGGGEQYF. CDR3 sequence (DNA): TGTGCCAGCAGAAAAGCAGGGGGCGGCGAGCAGTACTTC.

This clone occurred many times. The chain combines TRBV3-1 (or the pseudogene TRBV3-2) with TRBJ2-7, with D tentatively TRBD1 (6 bases). With 3 bases removed from V and 0 bases from J, the gap between germline ends came to 9 bases. The CDR3 consists of 14 residues. Germline assignment: CDR1 LGHDT and CDR2 YNNKEL (reference sequence). DNA for the CDR3: TGTGCCAGCAGCCATGGGGGCTACTCCTACGAGCAGTACTTC. Its protein product is CASSHGGYSYEQYF.

This chain joins TRBV19 and TRBJ2-1; D may be TRBD1 (6 bases). The ends were cut back, 1 base at V and 4 bases at J, with 11 bases in the middle. The CDR3 runs 15 residues. Germline lookup yields CDR1 LNHDA and CDR2 SQIVND (reference sequence). This CDR3 reads CASSIVETGYNEQFF. The CDR3 bases are TGTGCCAGTAGTATAGTTGAGACAGGTTACAATGAGCAGTTCTTC.

The chain combines TRBV28 with TRBJ1-1, with 9 bases fitting TRBD1. This CDR3 region has 17 residues. CDR1 MDHEN and CDR2 SYDVKM come from the germline V gene. J gave up 0 bases and V 4 bases, and 9 bases lay outside the gene matches. CDR3 DNA sequence: TGTGCCAGCAGTTCCGCCCCACAGGGGGCCCTGAACACTGAAGCTTTCTTT. Its translation is CASSSAPQGALNTEAFF. Complete variable domain (other parts from reference TRBV28 and TRBJ1-1): DVKVTQSSRYLVKRTGEKVFLECVQDMDHENMFWYRQDPGLGLRLIYFSYDVKMKEKGDIPEGYSVSREKKERFSLILESASTNQTSMYLCASSSAPQGALNTEAFFGQGTRLTVV.

The V and J genes are TRBV28 and TRBJ2-7, with 9 bases lining up with TRBD2. CDR1 and CDR2 from the germline V gene are MDHEN and SYDVKM. This CDR3 spans 12 amino acids. This chain's CDR3 is CGIGTSPGEQYF. The CDR3 coding sequence is TGTGGTATCGGGACTAGCCCAGGCGAGCAGTACTTC.

This chain connects TRBV6-5 to TRBJ2-2; no firm D call. Per germline, CDR1 MNHEY and CDR2 SVGAGI. V gave up 10 bases and J gave up 6 bases, with 12 bases separating them. This CDR3 spans 12 amino acids. CDR3 nucleotides: TGTGCCATCAAGGGCAAGTCCGGGGAGCTGTTTTTT. Translated, it gives CAIKGKSGELFF.

The chain employs TRBV5-1 and TRBJ2-2, with 10 bases identical to TRBD1. Germline-derived CDR1 and CDR2 are SGHRS and YFSETQ. J gave up 4 bases and V 4 bases, and 4 bases lay outside the gene matches. The length of the CDR3 is 15 residues. CDR3 in DNA: TGCGCCAGCAGCCAAGGACAGGGGGGCACCGGGGAGCTGTTTTTT. Amino acid sequence: CASSQGQGGTGELFF.

The chain combines TRBV6-2 or TRBV6-3 with TRBJ2-2; 13 nucleotides align to TRBD2. Trimming cost V 5 bases and J 5 bases; bases outside gene matches: 8. Germline CDR1 MNHEY, CDR2 SVGEGT. The CDR3 is 17 amino acids. As DNA, the CDR3 is TGTGCCAGCAGTACCAGGACTAGCGGGAGTGGGACCGGGGAGCTGTTTTTT. Translating it yields CASSTRTSGSGTGELFF.

V usage is TRBV27 and J usage is TRBJ2-3; no reliable D call. Trimming shortened V by 0 bases and J by 2 bases, and 6 bases separated the two germline ends. From germline, CDR1 is MNHEY and CDR2 SMNVEV (reference sequence). The CDR3 has 14 residues. CDR3 sequence: CASSLSAYTDTQYF. DNA of the CDR3: TGTGCCAGCAGTTTATCCGCCTACACAGATACGCAGTATTTT.

The genes are TRBV7-2 and TRBJ1-1; D perhaps matches TRBD1 (5 bases). The CDR3 loop spans 17 amino acids. Germline lookup yields CDR1 SGHTA and CDR2 FQGNSA. Trimming left V 5 bases short and J 1 base short, with 20 bases between. The CDR3 spells CASSLRDGGFGNTEAFF. The DNA for the CDR3 is TGTGCCAGCAGCCTCCGGGACGGAGGGTTTGGGAACACTGAAGCTTTCTTT.

The chain recombines TRBV29-1 with TRBJ2-3, with 8 bases identical to TRBD2. V trimming: 6 bases; J trimming: 2 bases; junction bases outside the gene matches: 7. The CDR3 consists of 14 residues. Germline CDR1 reads SQVTM; CDR2 reads ANQGSEA. The CDR3 nucleotides are TGCAGCGTCGACCGGGGGGGGGTCACAGATACGCAGTATTTT. It specifies CSVDRGGVTDTQYF.

The V and J genes are TRBV10-3 and TRBJ2-3, with D perhaps given as TRBD1 or TRBD2 (6 bases each). CDR3 length: 15 residues. V lost 2 bases to trimming and J lost 3 bases, with 12 bases between them. Germline CDR1 ENHRY, CDR2 SYGVKD. The CDR3 sequence is CAISETQGGTDTQYF. The CDR3 coding sequence is TGTGCCATCAGTGAGACACAGGGAGGAACAGATACGCAGTATTTT.

The chain is built from TRBV4-2 and TRBJ2-5; possible D gene TRBD2, 5 bases. The CDR3 extends over 16 amino acids. Germline V gene sequence: CDR1 LGHNA, CDR2 YNFKEQ. The V and J ends lost 1 base and 1 base respectively, with 13 bases between them. CDR3 sequence reads: CASSQVLASGQETQYF. The CDR3, as DNA: TGTGCCAGCAGCCAAGTTCTTGCGAGCGGCCAAGAGACCCAGTACTTC.

The chain employs TRBV27 and TRBJ2-3; 9 bases match TRBD2. J gave up 2 bases and V 4 bases, and 7 bases lay outside the gene matches. CDR3 length equals 16 residues. Germline loops: CDR1 MNHEY, CDR2 SMNVEV (reference sequence). This chain's CDR3 is CASSYQTSGNTDTQYF. For the CDR3, the DNA is TGTGCCAGCAGTTACCAGACTAGCGGCAACACAGATACGCAGTATTTT.